These 5 T cell receptor beta chains came from one sample sequenced in a study of human T cells and chemical hapten exposure. Regarding time point: pre-sensitization, week 0. Specified treatment: therapeutic diphenylcyclopropenone sensitization with weekly scalp DPC. TCRdb reanalysed the RACE reads using MiXCR and keeps one entry per CDR3 protein. Of more than 300,000 distinct CDR3 sequences listed, 5.1% are singletons. Here the sequenced sample was whole blood, taken in connection with sensitization to the hapten diphenylcyclopropenone (DPC). The receptors come from a woman aged 50 to 65 with alopecia areata. Some clones in this sample may be carry-over from other donors' samples.

The chain combines TRBV10-3 with TRBJ2-1, with 8 bases lining up with TRBD1. Germline-derived CDR1 and CDR2 are ENHRY and SYGVKD. This CDR3 is 15 amino acids long. V shed 4 bases, J shed 5 bases, and the junction held 7 bases outside the gene matches. The CDR3 region has the DNA TGTGCCATCAGTGGGCGACAGGGGAATAACAATGAGCAGTTCTTC. Translating gives CAISGRQGNNNEQFF.

V usage is TRBV3-1 and J usage is TRBJ1-5; possibly TRBD1 for D (5 bases). The CDR3 sequence is 15 residues long. CDR1 and CDR2 (germline): LGHDT, YNNKEL (reference sequence). V was shortened by 3 bases and J by 2 bases, with 11 bases between the two germline ends. The CDR3 DNA reads as TGTGCCAGCAGCCAGGGGCAATTCGGCAATCAGCCCCAGCATTTT. Protein sequence: CASSQGQFGNQPQHF.

This clonotype was counted ten times or more. The chain recombines TRBV12-3 or TRBV12-4 with TRBJ2-1; 10 bases are a match to TRBD2. J gave up 7 bases and V 6 bases, and 9 bases lay outside the gene matches. The CDR3 loop spans 15 amino acids. The CDR3 DNA sequence: TGTGCCAGCAGCCCTAGCGGGAGAGGAGAGAATGAGCAGTTCTTC. This sequence encodes CASSPSGRGENEQFF.

This clonotype was seen repeatedly, ten times or more. The CDR3 reads CASSAPVNTGELFF. The DNA for the CDR3 is TGTGCCAGCAGCGCTCCAGTGAACACCGGGGAGCTGTTTTTT. The rearrangement joins TRBV9 to TRBJ2-2; D not resolved. V dropped 3 bases and J dropped 1 base, with 7 bases sitting between them. This CDR3 comprises 14 residues. Germline CDR1 is SGDLS and CDR2 is YYNGEE.

The table lists this clonotype with many counts. The chain employs TRBV29-1 and TRBJ2-1; TRBD2 agrees at 12 bases. CDR1 SQVTM and CDR2 ANQGSEA come from the germline V gene. The CDR3 sequence is 14 residues long. With V trimmed by 4 bases and J by 9 bases, 7 bases remained unmatched. The CDR3 nucleotides read TGCAGCGTTGGTCTAGCGGGAGGGCCGGGTGAGCAGTTCTTC. Encoded protein: CSVGLAGGPGEQFF.